Below, 25 T cell receptor beta chains from the same sample are listed, as sequenced in a study of shared clonotypes between healthy human individuals. CD45RO negativity and positive selection for CCR7 defined naive CD8 cells, a population that excluded terminally differentiated effector memory CD45RA+ cells. Libraries were prepared by immunoSEQ multiplex PCR; TCRdb keeps only in-frame clonotypes and omits some of them. The sample has about 680,000 clones, roughly nine tenths seen once; the top ten hold 20% to 25%. Input material: naive CD8+ T cells sorted from blood. Receptors were obtained from a man aged 25 to 45 in good health.

This chain uses TRBV11-3 with TRBJ2-7; TRBD1 might be the D (5 bases). Trimming pared 2 bases from V and 0 bases from J, leaving 11 bases between. The CDR3 consists of 15 residues. Germline V lookup: CDR1 SGHNT, CDR2 YENEEA. CDR3 amino acids: CASSLSGHPSYEQYF. CDR3 sequence (DNA): TGTGCCAGCAGCTTATCTGGACACCCCTCCTACGAGCAGTACTTC.

V and J are TRBV5-1 and TRBJ2-3, with a weak D call TRBD1 (6 bases). Germline V gene lookup returns CDR1 SGHRS and CDR2 YFSETQ. CDR3 length: 15 residues. V was shortened by 3 bases and J by 2 bases, with 13 bases between the two germline ends. The CDR3 nucleotides read TGCGCCAGCAGCTCTGGACAGCTCCCCACAGATACGCAGTATTTT. It encodes CASSSGQLPTDTQYF. Supplemented by reference TRBV5-1 and TRBJ2-3, the full variable domain reads KAGVTQTPRYLIKTRGQQVTLSCSPISGHRSVSWYQQTPGQGLQFLFEYFSETQRNKGNFPGRFSGRQFSNSRSEMNVSTLELGDSALYLCASSSGQLPTDTQYFGPGTRLTVL.

The chain links TRBV6-5 to TRBJ2-2, with D possibly TRBD1 on 6 matching bases. V gave up 6 bases and J gave up 8 bases, with 19 bases separating them. The CDR3 runs 15 residues. The V gene's germline CDR1 is MNHEY and CDR2 SVGAGI. The CDR3 protein is CASSPGQPSAGELFF. In DNA form, the CDR3 reads TGTGCCAGCAGCCCAGGACAGCCGTCAGCAGGGGAGCTGTTTTTT.

V gene TRBV11-2 combines with J gene TRBJ2-7, with 7 bases identical to TRBD2. The CDR3 covers 13 residues. V gave up 10 bases and J gave up 2 bases; unmatched junction bases: 8. CDR1 SGHAT and CDR2 FQNNGV come from the germline V gene. Written as DNA, the CDR3 is TGTGCCACCATAGCGGGCACCACCTACGAGCAGTACTTC. It translates to CATIAGTTYEQYF.

The V gene is TRBV4-1, the J gene TRBJ2-3, with 10 bases fitting TRBD2. Losses at the gene ends were 6 bases for V and 3 bases for J; bases not matched to a gene: 6. There are 15 residues in the CDR3. CDR1 is MGHRA, CDR2 YSYEKL, per germline. The CDR3 reads CASSSSGGATDTQYF. CDR3 nucleotide sequence: TGCGCCAGCAGTTCCAGCGGGGGGGCGACAGATACGCAGTATTTT.

The chain has TRBV4-1 and TRBJ1-5; D remains ambiguous. Germline CDR1 and CDR2: MGHRA and YSYEKL. CDR3 length: 15 amino acids. Deletions cut 0 bases from V and 3 bases from J, with 9 bases between. Written as DNA, the CDR3 is TGCGCCAGCAGCCAAGAAGGCATAGCCAATCAGCCCCAGCATTTT. Amino acids: CASSQEGIANQPQHF.

The chain has TRBV15 and TRBJ2-1; TRBD2 might be the D (6 bases). Per germline, CDR1 LNHNV and CDR2 YYDKDF (reference sequence). This CDR3 has 16 amino acids. V lost 4 bases, J lost 0 bases, and 13 bases lay in between. The chain's CDR3 is CATSTRGIPSYNEQFF. CDR3 bases: TGTGCCACCAGCACACGCGGGATCCCCTCCTACAATGAGCAGTTCTTC.

The CDR3 sequence: CASSTSGAGAPDTQYF. For the CDR3, the DNA is TGTGCCAGCAGCACCTCAGGGGCGGGAGCCCCAGATACGCAGTATTTT. The chain recombines TRBV9 with TRBJ2-3; tentative D call: TRBD2 (7 bases). Germline V gene lookup returns CDR1 SGDLS and CDR2 YYNGEE. Between the trimmed V and J ends, which lost 4 bases and 4 bases, there was a span of 19 bases. This CDR3 comprises 16 residues.

This clone appeared once. This chain connects TRBV28 to TRBJ1-1; D gene ambiguous. Germline lookup yields CDR1 MDHEN and CDR2 SYDVKM. The CDR3 contains 13 residues. Trimming pared 6 bases from V and 2 bases from J, leaving 10 bases between. CDR3 residues: CASRAGKNTEAFF. CDR3 in DNA: TGTGCCAGCAGGGCGGGGAAAAACACTGAAGCTTTCTTT. The full variable domain, in which reference TRBV28 and TRBJ1-1 provide the parts outside the CDR3, is DVKVTQSSRYLVKRTGEKVFLECVQDMDHENMFWYRQDPGLGLRLIYFSYDVKMKEKGDIPEGYSVSREKKERFSLILESASTNQTSMYLCASRAGKNTEAFFGQGTRLTVV.

The gene calls are TRBV6-1 and TRBJ2-7; D could derive from TRBD1 or TRBD2 (6 bases each). CDR3 length equals 14 residues. V was clipped by 2 bases and J by 5 bases, with 13 bases between them. Per germline, CDR1 MNHNS and CDR2 SASEGT. The DNA for the CDR3 is TGTGCCAGCAGTGAAAAACAGGGAGGAGACGAGCAGTACTTC. It codes for CASSEKQGGDEQYF.

This chain connects TRBV10-3 to TRBJ2-4; D uncertain. The CDR3 covers 17 residues. CDR1 and CDR2 from the germline V gene are ENHRY and SYGVKD. Trimming cost V 10 bases and J 4 bases, with 26 bases left between them. The CDR3 is CATLDIRAGVGKNIQYF. The CDR3 coding sequence is TGTGCCACCCTAGATATAAGGGCCGGTGTAGGGAAAAACATTCAGTACTTC.

This chain's CDR3 is CASSEGLLYGYTF. The CDR3 coding sequence is TGTGCCAGCAGTGAGGGACTACTCTATGGCTACACCTTC. The chain is built from TRBV2 and TRBJ1-2; perhaps TRBD1 as D (5 bases). Trimming removed 3 bases at V and 4 bases at J, with 9 bases between. The germline gives CDR1 SNHLY, CDR2 FYNNEI. CDR3 size: 13 residues.

This chain links TRBV19 with TRBJ2-2; D gene uncertain. The CDR3 loop spans 14 amino acids. The germline gives CDR1 LNHDA, CDR2 SQIVND (reference sequence). Trimming removed 2 bases from V and 8 bases from J, with 12 bases in between. This chain's CDR3 is CASSITASAGELFF. In DNA form, the CDR3 reads TGTGCCAGTAGTATAACGGCTAGTGCTGGGGAGCTGTTTTTT.

This sequence joins TRBV28 and TRBJ2-2; weak D call: TRBD1 (6 bases). Germline CDR1 is MDHEN and CDR2 is SYDVKM. The germline V and J ends were trimmed by 8 bases and 4 bases, with 11 bases remaining between them. The CDR3 runs 13 residues. CDR3 sequence reads: CASSTGSTGELFF. CDR3 sequence (DNA): TGTGCCAGCTCAACAGGGAGCACCGGGGAGCTGTTTTTT.

The rearrangement uses TRBV4-3 and TRBJ1-5; D is perhaps TRBD1 (5 bases). CDR3 length: 16 residues. Germline lookup yields CDR1 LGHNA and CDR2 YSLEER. V shed 3 bases and J shed 0 bases, with 12 bases lying between them. The DNA of the CDR3 is TGCGCCAGCAGCCACCAGGGTCTTTATAGCAATCAGCCCCAGCATTTT. Translation gives CASSHQGLYSNQPQHF.

J is TRBJ2-3 and V is TRBV6-1; the match to TRBD2 covers 11 bases. Trimming removed 4 bases from V and 2 bases from J; junction bases left unmatched: 5. The germline CDR1 and CDR2 sequences are MNHNS and SASEGT. The CDR3 totals 16 residues. CDR3 in DNA: TGTGCCAGCAGTGGGGGGACTAGCGGAAACACAGATACGCAGTATTTT. It yields the protein CASSGGTSGNTDTQYF.

The rearrangement links TRBV4-1 to TRBJ2-1; TRBD1 might be the D (5 bases). This CDR3 is 12 amino acids long. CDR1 is MGHRA, CDR2 YSYEKL, per germline. Trimming cost V 6 bases and J 4 bases, with 7 bases left between them. The CDR3 DNA reads TGCGCCAGCAGGACAGTTTACAATGAGCAGTTCTTC. Protein: CASRTVYNEQFF.

On this clone itself: Likely a read error: the CDR3 ends without its conserved phenylalanine or tryptophan. It is unclear where the CDR3 begins or ends on the DNA, so no DNA is shown, and the CDR3 is as TCRdb lists it. The J gene is TRBJ1-2, the V gene TRBV2. The CDR3 totals 12 residues, both ends included. Germline CDR1 is SNHLY and CDR2 is FYNNEI. The CDR3 protein is CASSDEGSGLWV.

This clone has just one count. Other DNA sequences in the same sample also yield this CDR3. The CDR3 sequence: CASSLLGAGEQYF. In DNA, the CDR3 is TGTGCCAGCTCTCTTTTGGGGGCGGGAGAGCAGTACTTC. The V and J genes are TRBV27 and TRBJ2-7; the D gene could be TRBD1 or TRBD2 (6 bases each). Germline V CDR1 and CDR2: MNHEY, SMNVEV (reference sequence). V was clipped by 8 bases and J by 7 bases, with 18 bases between them. CDR3 length: 13 residues.

The sample holds one count of this clone. This sequence joins TRBV5-5 and TRBJ2-1, with TRBD2 identical over 11 bases. V shed 0 bases and J 7 bases; nucleotides not matched to a gene: 9. Germline loops: CDR1 SGHKS, CDR2 YYEKEE (reference sequence). The CDR3 runs to 17 residues. DNA for the CDR3: TGTGCCAGCAGCTTGGTTGTAGCGGGAGGGCCGGGAAATGAGCAGTTCTTC. It encodes CASSLVVAGGPGNEQFF.

The rearrangement links TRBV14 to TRBJ2-7, with 7 bases matching TRBD2. The V and J ends lost 0 bases and 6 bases, in that order; junction bases with no gene match: 2. Per germline, CDR1 SGHDN and CDR2 FVKESK. This CDR3 spans 13 amino acids. Written as DNA, the CDR3 is TGTGCCAGCAGCCAAGAAAGCGGGACCGAGCAGTACTTC. It translates to CASSQESGTEQYF.

The count of this clone is one. The chain links TRBV13 to TRBJ2-3; 10 bases fit TRBD1. CDR3 length equals 18 residues. CDR1 and CDR2 from the germline V gene are PRHDT and FYEKMQ (reference sequence). Losses at the gene ends were 1 base for V and 1 base for J; bases not matched to a gene: 8. DNA for the CDR3: TGTGCCAGCAGCTTAGAACCTCGCGGGACAGGGGGCACAGATACGCAGTATTTT. This codes for CASSLEPRGTGGTDTQYF.

The chain uses TRBV19 and TRBJ2-7, with D possibly matching TRBD2 (6 bases). The germline V gene has CDR1 LNHDA and CDR2 SQIVND (reference sequence). The CDR3 is 16 residues long. With 3 bases removed from V and 4 bases from J, the gap between germline ends came to 19 bases. CDR3 in DNA: TGTGCCAGTAGTATGGCGGAGGGAGCCAGAAAGTACGAGCAGTACTTC. It encodes CASSMAEGARKYEQYF.

CDR3 protein: CAWSWQGVSYEQYF. CDR3 nucleotides: TGTGCCTGGAGTTGGCAGGGGGTCTCCTACGAGCAGTACTTC. J is TRBJ2-7 and V is TRBV30; 7 positions match TRBD1. Germline values: CDR1 GTSNPN, CDR2 SVGIG (reference sequence). The ends lost 2 bases at V and 0 bases at J; junction bases unmatched: 4. This CDR3 comprises 14 residues.

The chain uses TRBV10-1 and TRBJ1-1; D unresolved. This CDR3 contains 14 residues. The V gene's germline CDR1 is WNHNN and CDR2 SYGVQD (reference sequence). The V gene lost 3 bases and the J gene lost 1 base, with 9 bases spanning the gap. In DNA form, the CDR3 reads TGCGCCAGCAGTGATAGCCCTGGGAACACTGAAGCTTTCTTT. Amino acid sequence: CASSDSPGNTEAFF.